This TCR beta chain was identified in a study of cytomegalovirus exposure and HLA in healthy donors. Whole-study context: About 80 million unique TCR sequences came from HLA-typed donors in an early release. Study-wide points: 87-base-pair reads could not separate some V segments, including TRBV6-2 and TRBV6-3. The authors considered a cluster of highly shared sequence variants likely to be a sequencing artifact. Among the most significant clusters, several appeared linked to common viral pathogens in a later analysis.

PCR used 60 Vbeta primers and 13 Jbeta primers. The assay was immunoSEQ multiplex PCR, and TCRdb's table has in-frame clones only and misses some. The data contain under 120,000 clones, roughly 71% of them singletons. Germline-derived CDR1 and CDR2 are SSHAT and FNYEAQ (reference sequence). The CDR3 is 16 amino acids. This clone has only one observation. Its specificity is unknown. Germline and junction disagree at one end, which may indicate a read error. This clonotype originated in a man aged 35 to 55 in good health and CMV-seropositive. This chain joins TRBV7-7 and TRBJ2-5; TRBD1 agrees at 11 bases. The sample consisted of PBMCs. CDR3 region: CASSWGQGELQETQYF. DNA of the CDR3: TGTGCTAGCAGCTGGGGACAGGGGGAATTACAAGAGACCCAGTACTTC.